The present TCR beta chain was sequenced within a study of cytomegalovirus exposure and HLA in healthy donors. Per germline, CDR1 MNHEY and CDR2 SVGAGI. V trimming: 4 bases; J trimming: 2 bases; junction bases outside the gene matches: 8. CDR3 length: 16 residues. The PCR contained 60 Vbeta and 13 Jbeta primers. Libraries were prepared by immunoSEQ multiplex PCR; TCRdb keeps only in-frame clonotypes and omits some of them. Counted here are about 180,000 clones, over 70% occurring once; the ten biggest clones make up around 5.7%. V is TRBV6-5 and J is TRBJ2-3, with 8 bases matching TRBD2. The sequenced sample consisted of PBMCs. This receptor was taken from a man in his forties in good health and CMV-seronegative. CDR3 sequence: CASSSPQRGYTDTQYF. CDR3 DNA sequence: TGTGCCAGCAGTTCCCCTCAGCGGGGGTACACAGATACGCAGTATTTT.